The 27 T cell receptor beta chains below were found in one sample sequenced in a study of T-cell memory formation after mild COVID-19 (dated by TCRdb to the early 2020s). Libraries were built with 5' RACE. Instrument on record: Illumina NovaSeq 6000. TCRdb reprocessing: public reads trimmed at Q25 with fastp, clones called with MiXCR, in-frame beta chains kept. Entries that share a CDR3 protein sequence are merged under the most common genes and DNA. The sample records about 320,000 distinct CDR3 sequences, about 13% of which are singletons. Approximately 22% of the sample is held by the ten biggest clonotypes. Sequenced input: PBMCs or a T cell subset sorted from them (not recorded which). These receptors were obtained from a man between 18 and 29 years old who had mild COVID-19 (a few samples of this study predate the infection). The sample titles of this study are shuffled in the database, so cell type and time point are left out; the donor was told from shared clones.

This clonotype appeared a few times. J is TRBJ2-5 and V is TRBV24-1; 9 bases align to TRBD1. This CDR3 comprises 13 residues. The J segment lost 10 bases and the V segment lost 6 bases, leaving 8 bases of the junction unmatched. CDR1 KGHDR and CDR2 SFDVKD come from the germline V gene. Here the CDR3 DNA reads TGTGCCACCAGTAAGGGACAGGGAGGGATCCAGTACTTC. It codes for CATSKGQGGIQYF.

This clonotype occurred a few times. The J gene is TRBJ2-1, the V gene TRBV5-1; 10 bases match TRBD2. This CDR3 contains 15 residues. V lost 8 bases and J lost 1; bases outside the gene matches: 6. Germline V gene lookup returns CDR1 SGHRS and CDR2 YFSETQ. DNA of the CDR3: TGCGCCAGTAACCTACTAGCGGGGTCCTACAATGAGCAGTTCTTC. Translation gives CASNLLAGSYNEQFF.

The V and J genes are TRBV28 and TRBJ1-2, with TRBD1 matching 8 bases. J lost 2 bases, V lost 8 bases, and 16 bases had no gene match. CDR3 size: 17 residues. Per the germline V gene, CDR1 is MDHEN and CDR2 is SYDVKM. The CDR3 bases are TGTGCCAGCTGTCTTCCCGGACAGGGTAGCGGCAACTATGGCTACACCTTC. Protein sequence: CASCLPGQGSGNYGYTF.

This sequence joins TRBV7-2 and TRBJ1-5; D is perhaps TRBD1 (5 bases). The germline V and J ends were trimmed by 2 bases and 0 bases, with 8 bases remaining between them. The germline CDR1 and CDR2 sequences are SGHTA and FQGNSA. CDR3 length equals 15 residues. The CDR3 DNA sequence: TGTGCCAGCAGCTTATGGGGCGATAGCAATCAGCCCCAGCATTTT. It yields the protein CASSLWGDSNQPQHF.

V is TRBV4-1 and J is TRBJ2-7; TRBD2 matches 9 bases. This CDR3 is built from 15 residues. Unmatched junction bases numbered 4, after V lost 2 bases and J lost 2 bases. CDR1 MGHRA and CDR2 YSYEKL come from the germline V gene. The DNA for the CDR3 is TGCGCCAGCAGCCAATTTCCTAGCGGGGCCTACGAGCAGTACTTC. Amino acid sequence: CASSQFPSGAYEQYF.

The chain has TRBV2 and TRBJ1-5; the D gene is possibly TRBD1 (5 bases). CDR1 is SNHLY, CDR2 FYNNEI, per germline. This CDR3 contains 15 residues. Trimming cost V 3 bases and J 4 bases, with 13 bases left between them. The CDR3 spells CASSDDSTTNQPQHF. The CDR3 DNA sequence: TGTGCCAGCAGTGACGACAGTACAACTAATCAGCCCCAGCATTTT.

This clonotype showed up many times. The chain combines TRBV27 with TRBJ1-1; D is perhaps TRBD1 (6 bases). The CDR3 has 13 amino acids. V shed 4 bases and J shed 1 base, with 7 bases lying between them. CDR1 and CDR2 from the germline V gene are MNHEY and SMNVEV (reference sequence). CDR3 bases: TGTGCCAGCAGTTGGACAGAGAACACTGAAGCTTTCTTT. It translates to CASSWTENTEAFF.

This clonotype was counted ten times or more. The rearrangement links TRBV12-3 or TRBV12-4 to TRBJ2-4, with 9 bases identical to TRBD1. Trimming at V came to 6 bases and at J to 7 bases, leaving 7 bases not matched to a gene. This CDR3 comprises 14 residues. CDR3 sequence reads: CASSLQGALNIQYF. Written as DNA, the CDR3 is TGTGCCAGCAGCTTACAGGGGGCTTTGAACATTCAGTACTTC.

This rearrangement joins TRBV5-1 to TRBJ2-5, with D possibly being TRBD2 (5 bases). Trimming pared 4 bases from V and 5 bases from J, leaving 24 bases between. Germline values: CDR1 SGHRS, CDR2 YFSETQ. The CDR3 is made up of 17 amino acids. CDR3 in amino acids: CASSPDDPGGLSETQYF. The CDR3 DNA reads TGCGCCAGCAGCCCGGACGACCCCGGCGGGCTGTCGGAGACCCAGTACTTC. The variable domain in full, completed from reference TRBV5-1 and TRBJ2-5, reads KAGVTQTPRYLIKTRGQQVTLSCSPISGHRSVSWYQQTPGQGLQFLFEYFSETQRNKGNFPGRFSGRQFSNSRSEMNVSTLELGDSALYLCASSPDDPGGLSETQYFGPGTRLLVL.

This chain connects TRBV29-1 to TRBJ1-1; 8 nucleotides line up with TRBD1. The CDR3 is 13 amino acids. The ends lost 2 bases at V and 9 bases at J; junction bases unmatched: 8. CDR1 is SQVTM and CDR2 is ANQGSEA in the germline V gene. DNA for the CDR3: TGCAGCGTTGAAAAATACGACAGGGGCCAAGCTTTCTTT. It yields the protein CSVEKYDRGQAFF.

The chain joins TRBV20-1 to TRBJ2-1, with TRBD1 identical over 9 bases. With V trimmed by 4 bases and J by 4 bases, 5 bases remained unmatched. CDR1 and CDR2 from the germline V gene are DFQATT and SNEGSKA (reference sequence). The CDR3 totals 14 residues. In DNA, the CDR3 is TGCAGTGCTACCCCGGGACAGGGTTACAATGAGCAGTTCTTC. As protein: CSATPGQGYNEQFF.

The chain combines TRBV7-2 with TRBJ2-7; TRBD2 matches 8 bases. J lost 4 bases, V lost 4 bases, and 6 bases had no gene match. The CDR3 sequence is 14 residues long. The germline V gene has CDR1 SGHTA and CDR2 FQGNSA. CDR3 nucleotides: TGTGCCAGCAGCTCCCCCTCTAGCGGGTACGAGCAGTACTTC. Its protein product is CASSSPSSGYEQYF. The full variable domain, its missing parts supplied by reference TRBV7-2 and TRBJ2-7, is GAGVSQSPSNKVTEKGKDVELRCDPISGHTALYWYRQSLGQGLEFLIYFQGNSAPDKSGLPSDRFSAERTGGSVSTLTIQRTQQEDSAVYLCASSSPSSGYEQYFGPGTRLTVT.

This chain links TRBV20-1 with TRBJ2-5; D could derive from TRBD1 or TRBD2 (5 bases each). The V gene lost 5 bases and the J gene lost 0 bases, with 10 bases spanning the gap. The CDR3 spans 13 residues. Germline CDR1 reads DFQATT; CDR2 reads SNEGSKA (reference sequence). CDR3 bases: TGCAGTGCTCTGGGGGAATACCAAGAGACCCAGTACTTC. This translates into CSALGEYQETQYF.

This clonotype was counted a few times. The V gene is TRBV5-1, the J gene TRBJ2-1, with D hard to call. Germline V gene data show CDR1 as SGHRS and CDR2 as YFSETQ. Trimming pared 3 bases from V and 4 bases from J, leaving 8 bases between. The CDR3 extends over 13 amino acids. This CDR3 reads CASSSIPYNEQFF. The CDR3 DNA is TGCGCCAGCAGCTCGATACCTTACAATGAGCAGTTCTTC.

Note on this clonotype: As the CDR3 is not closed by the conserved phenylalanine or tryptophan, this likely results from a read error. The chain uses TRBV4-2 and TRBJ2-1; TRBD2 matches at 11 bases. J lost 0 bases, V lost 1 base, and 20 bases had no gene match. Germline loops: CDR1 LGHNA, CDR2 YNFKEQ. CDR3 length: 23 amino acids. In DNA form, the CDR3 reads TGTGCCAGCAGCCAAGGTTGGCCCCCCCCTAGCGGGGGGCGTATGGGCTCCTACAATGAGCAGTTCTTA. It is translated as CASSQGWPPPSGGRMGSYNEQFL.

The chain recombines TRBV4-1 with TRBJ2-1; 8 bases are shared with TRBD1. The V gene's germline CDR1 is MGHRA and CDR2 YSYEKL. The CDR3 has 17 residues. Losses at the gene ends were 1 base for V and 0 bases for J; bases not matched to a gene: 5. This chain's CDR3 is CASSQGPGQASYNEQFF. The CDR3 coding sequence is TGCGCCAGCAGCCAAGGGCCGGGACAGGCCTCCTACAATGAGCAGTTCTTC.

This clonotype has a handful of counts. This sequence joins TRBV12-3 or TRBV12-4 and TRBJ1-1; D gene unclear. This CDR3 spans 14 amino acids. V dropped 0 bases and J dropped 4 bases, with 9 bases sitting between them. The CDR3 loop is CASSLARVGTEAFF. The DNA of the CDR3 is TGTGCCAGCAGTTTAGCGCGGGTGGGCACTGAAGCTTTCTTT.

This clonotype was detected a few times. The genes are TRBV7-9 and TRBJ1-4, with TRBD1 identical over 9 bases. Germline CDR1 SEHNR, CDR2 FQNEAQ (reference sequence). CDR3 length: 15 residues. V dropped 5 bases and J dropped 2; count of bases not matched to a gene: 3. CDR3 in DNA: TGTGCCAGCAGCCCCGGGACAGGGACTAATGAAAAACTGTTTTTT. Its translation is CASSPGTGTNEKLFF.

This clonotype was seen a handful of times. The chain employs TRBV5-1 and TRBJ2-3; D is possibly TRBD1 (6 bases). Trimming stripped 4 bases from V and 4 bases from J, with 13 bases between. Germline loops: CDR1 SGHRS, CDR2 YFSETQ. The CDR3 spans 14 residues. The CDR3 coding sequence is TGCGCCAGCAGCCTCTCCCGGACAGCAGATACGCAGTATTTT. As protein: CASSLSRTADTQYF.

The table lists this clonotype with a few counts. The V call is TRBV6-1, the J call TRBJ2-7; maybe TRBD2 (5 bases). Germline assignment: CDR1 MNHNS and CDR2 SASEGT. The CDR3 sequence is 16 residues long. V was clipped by 1 base and J by 3 bases, with 16 bases between them. CDR3 sequence: CASSEGTDSRGYEQYV. The DNA of the CDR3 is TGTGCCAGCAGTGAAGGAACAGACTCCCGGGGCTACGAGCAGTACGTC.

V usage is TRBV29-1 and J usage is TRBJ2-7; D remains ambiguous. The V and J ends lost 0 bases and 5 bases respectively, with 11 bases between them. Germline CDR1 reads SQVTM; CDR2 reads ANQGSEA. CDR3 length equals 13 residues. The CDR3 DNA sequence: TGCAGCGTTGAAGAAGGGCATCCAAACGAGCAGTACTTC. Translation gives CSVEEGHPNEQYF.

The J gene is TRBJ1-5, the V gene TRBV6-1; no clear D. The CDR3 totals 12 residues. The germline gives CDR1 MNHNS, CDR2 SASEGT. V was pared by 0 bases and J by 7 bases, with 4 bases between. CDR3 bases: TGTGCCAGCAGTGAAGCAGGGCAGCCCCAGCATTTT. Its protein is CASSEAGQPQHF.

The chain combines TRBV29-1 with TRBJ2-7, with D possibly called TRBD1 or TRBD2 (6 bases each). Germline values: CDR1 SQVTM, CDR2 ANQGSEA. The CDR3 has 13 residues. V gave up 7 bases and J gave up 5 bases, with 18 bases separating them. The CDR3 sequence: CSGKGVGGNEQYV. CDR3 in DNA: TGCAGCGGAAAGGGTGTCGGGGGCAACGAGCAGTACGTC.

The chain carries TRBV27 and TRBJ2-1, with 9 bases lining up with TRBD2. V lost 4 bases, J lost 5 bases, and 6 bases stayed unmatched. CDR1 and CDR2 from the germline V gene are MNHEY and SMNVEV (reference sequence). CDR3 size: 15 residues. Here the CDR3 DNA reads TGTGCCAGCAGTTCCGAGCGGGGGGCTAACAATGAGCAGTTCTTC. This codes for CASSSERGANNEQFF.

The chain is built from TRBV7-6 and TRBJ2-2; 8 bases map to TRBD1. Germline V gene lookup returns CDR1 SGHVS and CDR2 FNYEAQ. CDR3 size: 16 residues. Trimming at V came to 1 base and at J to 4 bases, leaving 5 bases not matched to a gene. The CDR3 DNA follows: TGTGCCAGCAGCTTAGTGCAGGGGGCCTCCACCGGGGAGCTGTTTTTT. Amino acid sequence: CASSLVQGASTGELFF. The full variable domain, completed using reference TRBV7-6 and TRBJ2-2, is GAGVSQSPRYKVTKRGQDVALRCDPISGHVSLYWYRQALGQGPEFLTYFNYEAQQDKSGLPNDRFSAERPEGSISTLTIQRTEQRDSAMYRCASSLVQGASTGELFFGEGSRLTVL.

This chain links TRBV7-2 with TRBJ2-3; D remains unclear. V was clipped by 3 bases and J by 5 bases, with 12 bases between them. In germline, CDR1 is SGHTA, CDR2 FQGNSA. This CDR3 comprises 14 residues. The CDR3 coding sequence is TGTGCCAGCAGCTTCCCTACGTGGGAAGATACGCAGTATTTT. Protein: CASSFPTWEDTQYF.

This clonotype was detected a few times. This rearrangement joins TRBV7-2 to TRBJ1-5; the D is unclear. V was shortened by 1 base and J by 3 bases, with 10 bases between the two germline ends. This CDR3 comprises 15 residues. In germline, CDR1 is SGHTA, CDR2 FQGNSA. The CDR3 protein is CASSLVYGSNQPQHF. CDR3 bases: TGTGCCAGCAGCTTAGTCTACGGGTCCAATCAGCCCCAGCATTTT. The entire variable domain, with the rest obtained from reference TRBV7-2 and TRBJ1-5, is as follows: GAGVSQSPSNKVTEKGKDVELRCDPISGHTALYWYRQSLGQGLEFLIYFQGNSAPDKSGLPSDRFSAERTGGSVSTLTIQRTQQEDSAVYLCASSLVYGSNQPQHFGDGTRLSIL.